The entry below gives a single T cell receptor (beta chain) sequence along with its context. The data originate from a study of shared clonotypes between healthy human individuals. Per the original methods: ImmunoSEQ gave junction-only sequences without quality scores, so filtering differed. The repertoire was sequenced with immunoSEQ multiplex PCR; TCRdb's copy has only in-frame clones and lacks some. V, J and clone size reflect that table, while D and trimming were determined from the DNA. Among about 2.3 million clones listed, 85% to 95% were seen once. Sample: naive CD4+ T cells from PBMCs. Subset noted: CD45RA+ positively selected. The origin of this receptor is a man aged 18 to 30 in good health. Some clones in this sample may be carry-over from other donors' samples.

In DNA, the CDR3 is TGTGCCAGCAGTTTAATGGCAGCACGCAATGAGCAGTTCTTC. Translation gives CASSLMAARNEQFF. The chain couples TRBV28 to TRBJ2-1; no reliable D call. The CDR3 has 14 amino acids. Per the germline V gene, CDR1 is MDHEN and CDR2 is SYDVKM. V lost 2 bases, J lost 6 bases, and 11 bases lay in between.